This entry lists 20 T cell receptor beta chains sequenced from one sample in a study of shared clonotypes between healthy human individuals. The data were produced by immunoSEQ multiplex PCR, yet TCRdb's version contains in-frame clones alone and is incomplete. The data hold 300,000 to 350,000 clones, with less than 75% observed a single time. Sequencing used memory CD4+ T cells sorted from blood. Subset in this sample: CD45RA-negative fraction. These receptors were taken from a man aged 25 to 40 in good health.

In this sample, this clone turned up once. The CDR3 DNA reads TGTGCCAGCAGCGTAGGATTAGGACAGGGTGAAGCTTTCTTT. Protein: CASSVGLGQGEAFF. The rearrangement joins TRBV9 to TRBJ1-1, with 8 bases that match TRBD1. The J segment lost 7 bases and the V segment lost 0 bases, leaving 5 bases of the junction unmatched. The length of the CDR3 is 14 residues. Germline V gene sequence: CDR1 SGDLS, CDR2 YYNGEE.

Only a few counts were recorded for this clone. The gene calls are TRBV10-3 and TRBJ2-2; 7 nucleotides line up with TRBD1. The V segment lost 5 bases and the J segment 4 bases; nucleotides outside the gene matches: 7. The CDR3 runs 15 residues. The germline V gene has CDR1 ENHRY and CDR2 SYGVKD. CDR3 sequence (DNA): TGTGCCATCAGTACCCTGACAGGGTCCACCGGGGAGCTGTTTTTT. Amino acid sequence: CAISTLTGSTGELFF.

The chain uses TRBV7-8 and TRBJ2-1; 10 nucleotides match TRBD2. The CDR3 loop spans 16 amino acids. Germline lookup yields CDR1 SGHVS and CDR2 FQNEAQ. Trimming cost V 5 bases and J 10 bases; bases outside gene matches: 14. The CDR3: CASSASSAGGPLEQFF. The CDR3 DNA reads TGTGCCAGCAGCGCAAGTTCAGCGGGAGGGCCGCTGGAGCAGTTCTTC.

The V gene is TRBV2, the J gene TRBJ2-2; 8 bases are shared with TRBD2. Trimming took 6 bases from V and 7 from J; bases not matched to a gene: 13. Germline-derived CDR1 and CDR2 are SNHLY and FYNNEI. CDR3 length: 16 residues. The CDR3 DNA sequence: TGTGCCAGCAGCGGGCGACTAGCGCAGGGTCACGGGGAGCTGTTTTTT. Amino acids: CASSGRLAQGHGELFF.

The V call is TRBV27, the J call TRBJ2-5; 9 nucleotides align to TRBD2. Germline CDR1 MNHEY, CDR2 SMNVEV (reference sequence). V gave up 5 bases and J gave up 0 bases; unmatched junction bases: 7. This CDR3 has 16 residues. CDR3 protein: CASSAGGPLYQETQYF. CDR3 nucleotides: TGTGCCAGCAGTGCGGGAGGGCCGTTATACCAAGAGACCCAGTACTTC.

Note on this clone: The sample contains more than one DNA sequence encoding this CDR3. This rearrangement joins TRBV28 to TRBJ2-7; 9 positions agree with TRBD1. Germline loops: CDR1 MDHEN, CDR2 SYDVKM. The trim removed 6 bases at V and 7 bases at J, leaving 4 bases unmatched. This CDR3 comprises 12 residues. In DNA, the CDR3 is TGTGCCAGCAGGACCGGGACAGGGGAGCAGTACTTC. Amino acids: CASRTGTGEQYF.

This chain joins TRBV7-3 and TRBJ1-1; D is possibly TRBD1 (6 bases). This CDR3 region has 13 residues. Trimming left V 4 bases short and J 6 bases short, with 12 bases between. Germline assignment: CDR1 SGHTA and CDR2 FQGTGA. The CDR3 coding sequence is TGTGCCAGCAGCTCCCTGCAGGGGTCTGAAGCTTTCTTT. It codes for CASSSLQGSEAFF.

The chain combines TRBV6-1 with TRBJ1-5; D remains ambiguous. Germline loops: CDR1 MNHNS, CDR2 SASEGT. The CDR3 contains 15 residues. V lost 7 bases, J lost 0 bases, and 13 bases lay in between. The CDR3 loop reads CASKIRIYSNQPQHF. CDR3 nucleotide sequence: TGTGCCAGCAAAATCAGAATATATAGCAATCAGCCCCAGCATTTT.

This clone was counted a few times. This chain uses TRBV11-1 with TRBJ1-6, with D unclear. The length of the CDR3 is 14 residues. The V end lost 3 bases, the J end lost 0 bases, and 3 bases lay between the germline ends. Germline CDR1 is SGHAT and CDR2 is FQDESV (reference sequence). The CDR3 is CASSLGSYNSPLHF. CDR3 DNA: TGTGCCAGCAGCTTGGGCTCCTATAATTCACCCCTCCACTTT.

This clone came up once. The CDR3 region is CASSQGQVVREKLFF. The CDR3 bases are TGCGCCAGCAGCCAAGGACAGGTTGTCCGTGAAAAACTGTTTTTT. This rearrangement joins TRBV4-1 to TRBJ1-4; D may be TRBD1 (6 bases). Trimming shortened V by 1 base and J by 7 bases, and 13 bases separated the two germline ends. Germline CDR1 is MGHRA and CDR2 is YSYEKL. The CDR3 totals 15 residues.

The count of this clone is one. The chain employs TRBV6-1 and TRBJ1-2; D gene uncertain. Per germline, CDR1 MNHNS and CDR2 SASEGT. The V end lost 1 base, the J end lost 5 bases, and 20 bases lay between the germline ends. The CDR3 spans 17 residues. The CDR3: CASSEDPLELTSYGYTF. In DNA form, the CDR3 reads TGTGCCAGCAGTGAAGACCCGTTGGAGCTAACCAGTTATGGCTACACCTTC.

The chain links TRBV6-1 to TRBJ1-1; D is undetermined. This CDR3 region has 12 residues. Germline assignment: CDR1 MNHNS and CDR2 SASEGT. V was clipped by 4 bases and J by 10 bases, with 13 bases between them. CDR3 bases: TGTGCCAGCAGTGCCCTTAAGGACGGAGCTTTCTTT. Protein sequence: CASSALKDGAFF.

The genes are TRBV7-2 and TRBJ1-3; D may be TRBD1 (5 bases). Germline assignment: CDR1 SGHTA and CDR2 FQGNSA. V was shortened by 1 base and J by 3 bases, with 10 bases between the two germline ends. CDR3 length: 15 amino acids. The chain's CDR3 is CASSLVQGGGNTIYF. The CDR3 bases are TGTGCCAGCAGCTTAGTCCAGGGAGGTGGAAACACCATATATTTT.

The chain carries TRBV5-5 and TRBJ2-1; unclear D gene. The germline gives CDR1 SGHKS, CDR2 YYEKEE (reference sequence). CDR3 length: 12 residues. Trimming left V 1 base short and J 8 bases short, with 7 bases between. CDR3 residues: CASSLTYHEQFF. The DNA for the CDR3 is TGTGCCAGCAGCTTGACGTACCATGAGCAGTTCTTC.

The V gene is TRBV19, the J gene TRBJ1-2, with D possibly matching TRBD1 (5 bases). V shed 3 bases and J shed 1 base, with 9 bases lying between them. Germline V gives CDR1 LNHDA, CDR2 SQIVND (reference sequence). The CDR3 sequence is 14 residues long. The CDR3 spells CASSIGGVNYGYTF. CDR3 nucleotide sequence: TGTGCCAGTAGTATCGGAGGGGTTAACTATGGCTACACCTTC.

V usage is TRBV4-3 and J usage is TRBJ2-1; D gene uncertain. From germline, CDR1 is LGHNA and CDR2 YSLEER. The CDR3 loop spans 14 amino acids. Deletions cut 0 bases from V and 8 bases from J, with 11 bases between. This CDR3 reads CASSQDWTVDEQFF. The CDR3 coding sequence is TGCGCCAGCAGCCAAGATTGGACGGTGGATGAGCAGTTCTTC.

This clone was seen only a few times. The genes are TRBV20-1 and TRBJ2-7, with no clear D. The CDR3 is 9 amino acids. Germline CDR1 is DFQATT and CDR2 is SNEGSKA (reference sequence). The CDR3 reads CSGTCEQYF. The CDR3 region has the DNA TGCAGCGGTACTTGCGAGCAGTACTTC.

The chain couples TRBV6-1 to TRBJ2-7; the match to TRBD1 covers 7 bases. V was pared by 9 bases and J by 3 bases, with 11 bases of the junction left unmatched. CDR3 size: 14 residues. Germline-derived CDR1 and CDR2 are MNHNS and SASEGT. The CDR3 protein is CASWRRGIFYEQYF. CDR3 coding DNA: TGTGCCAGTTGGCGCAGGGGGATTTTCTACGAGCAGTACTTC.

Written as DNA, the CDR3 is TGTGCCAGCAGCTTGGGACTAGCGGGAGAGGAGACCCAGTACTTC. This translates into CASSLGLAGEETQYF. V is TRBV11-1 and J is TRBJ2-5, with TRBD2 matching 14 bases. The germline V gene encodes CDR1 SGHAT and CDR2 FQDESV (reference sequence). The CDR3 runs to 15 residues. V trimming: 3 bases; J trimming: 5 bases; junction bases outside the gene matches: 2.

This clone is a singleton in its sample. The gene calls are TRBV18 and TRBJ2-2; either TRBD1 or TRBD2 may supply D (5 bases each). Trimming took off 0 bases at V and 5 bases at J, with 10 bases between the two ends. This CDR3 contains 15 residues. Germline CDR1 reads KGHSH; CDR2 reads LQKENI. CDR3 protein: CASSPPWDRTGELFF. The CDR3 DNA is TGTGCCAGCTCACCACCCTGGGACCGTACCGGGGAGCTGTTTTTT.